This T cell receptor beta chain comes out of a study of T cell responses to AZD1222 COVID-19 vaccine. The wider study: Second-dose groups at about 4 or about 12 weeks were pooled.

Notes on this clone: Its antigen is undetermined.

CDR1 is MDHEN and CDR2 is SYDVKM in the germline V gene. V was shortened by 8 bases and J by 0 bases, with 14 bases between the two germline ends. The CDR3 is 15 residues long. Method: immunoSEQ multiplex PCR; TCRdb's copy keeps in-frame clones and lacks some. The sample gives fewer than 110,000 clones, 90% of which show up once; 1% to 1.5% is in the top ten. Study-level results: Vaccination with two AZD1222 doses was followed by a rise in Spike-specific TCR breadth and depth. CD4 TCRs covered the whole spike, strongest at regions 160-218 and 743-854. The sample set comprised mostly white British donors with more females, and clonal diversity was possibly underestimated.

The gene calls are TRBV28 and TRBJ2-4; D is perhaps TRBD1 or TRBD2 (6 bases each). Sequencing was performed on peripheral blood, taken on day 0 of AZD1222 vaccination. This clonotype was sampled from an adult in good health. The chain's CDR3 is CASGGRVQAKNIQYF. The CDR3, as DNA: TGTGCCAGCGGGGGGCGGGTCCAAGCCAAAAACATTCAGTACTTC.